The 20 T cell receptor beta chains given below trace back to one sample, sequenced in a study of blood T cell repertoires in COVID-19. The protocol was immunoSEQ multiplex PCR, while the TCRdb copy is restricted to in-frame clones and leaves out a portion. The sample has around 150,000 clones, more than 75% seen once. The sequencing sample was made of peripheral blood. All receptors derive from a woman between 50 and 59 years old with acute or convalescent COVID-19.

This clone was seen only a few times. CDR3 loop: CASSEADGTGYTF. The CDR3 region has the DNA TGTGCCAGCAGTGAAGCGGACGGGACAGGCTACACCTTC. The rearrangement links TRBV6-1 to TRBJ1-2; possibly TRBD1 for D (6 bases). This CDR3 region has 13 residues. The germline V and J ends were trimmed by 0 bases and 8 bases, with 10 bases remaining between them. Germline loops: CDR1 MNHNS, CDR2 SASEGT.

CDR3 protein: CASSLGEYGYTF. As DNA, the CDR3 is TGTGCCAGCAGCTTAGGGGAGTATGGCTACACCTTC. This chain links TRBV7-9 with TRBJ1-2; D is ambiguous. This CDR3 contains 12 residues. Germline-derived CDR1 and CDR2 are SEHNR and FQNEAQ (reference sequence). V lost 1 base, J lost 5 bases, and 5 bases lay in between. The variable domain in full, with the rest retrieved from reference TRBV7-9 and TRBJ1-2, is DTGVSQNPRHKITKRGQNVTFRCDPISEHNRLYWYRQTLGQGPEFLTYFQNEAQLEKSRLLSDRFSAERPKGSFSTLEIQRTEQGDSAMYLCASSLGEYGYTFGSGTRLTVV.

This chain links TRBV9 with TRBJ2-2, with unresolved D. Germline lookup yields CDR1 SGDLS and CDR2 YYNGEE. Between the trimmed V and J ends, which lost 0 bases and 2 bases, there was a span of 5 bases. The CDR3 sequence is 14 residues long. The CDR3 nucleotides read TGTGCCAGCAGCGTAGAAGCCAACACCGGGGAGCTGTTTTTT. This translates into CASSVEANTGELFF.

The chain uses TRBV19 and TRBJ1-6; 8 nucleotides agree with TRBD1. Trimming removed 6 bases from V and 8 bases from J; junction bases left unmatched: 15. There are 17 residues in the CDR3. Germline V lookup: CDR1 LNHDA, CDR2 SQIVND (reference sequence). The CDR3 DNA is TGTGCCAGTAGCGCGGTACGGAGACAGGGGATGGATTCACCCCTCCACTTT. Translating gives CASSAVRRQGMDSPLHF.

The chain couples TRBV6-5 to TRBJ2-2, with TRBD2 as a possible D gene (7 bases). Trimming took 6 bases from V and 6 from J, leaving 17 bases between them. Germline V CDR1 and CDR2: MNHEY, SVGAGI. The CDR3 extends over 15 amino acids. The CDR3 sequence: CASSKEGGMAGELFF. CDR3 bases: TGTGCCAGCAGCAAAGAGGGGGGGATGGCCGGGGAGCTGTTTTTT.

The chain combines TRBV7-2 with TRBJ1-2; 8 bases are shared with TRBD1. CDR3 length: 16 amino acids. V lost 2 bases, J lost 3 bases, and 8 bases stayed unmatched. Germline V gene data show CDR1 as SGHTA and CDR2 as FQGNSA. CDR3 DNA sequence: TGTGCCAGCAGCTTAACATCGGACAGGGCCTACTATGGCTACACCTTC. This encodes CASSLTSDRAYYGYTF.

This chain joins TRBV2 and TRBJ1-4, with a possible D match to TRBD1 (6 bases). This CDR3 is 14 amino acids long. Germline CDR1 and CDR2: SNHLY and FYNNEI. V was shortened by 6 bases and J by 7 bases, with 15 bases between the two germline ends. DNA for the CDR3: TGTGCCAGCAGGCAGGGGATCCAGGGTGAAAAACTGTTTTTT. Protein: CASRQGIQGEKLFF.

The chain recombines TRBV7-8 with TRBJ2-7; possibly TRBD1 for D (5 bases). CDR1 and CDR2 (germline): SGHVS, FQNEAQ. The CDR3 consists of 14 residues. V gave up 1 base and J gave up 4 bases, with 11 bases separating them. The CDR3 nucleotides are TGTGCCAGCAGCTTAGGGGCAGGGTCTTACGAGCAGTACTTC. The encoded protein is CASSLGAGSYEQYF.

CDR3 region: CASSFRGLPSSYNSPLHF. The DNA of the CDR3 is TGTGCCAGCAGCTTCAGAGGACTACCCAGCTCCTATAATTCACCCCTCCACTTT. The chain couples TRBV5-5 to TRBJ1-6, with D uncertain. In germline, CDR1 is SGHKS, CDR2 YYEKEE (reference sequence). Between the trimmed V and J ends, which lost 2 bases and 0 bases, there was a span of 15 bases. The CDR3 spans 18 residues.

CDR3: CASSGTGGNYGYTF. The CDR3 nucleotides are TGTGCCAGCAGTGGGACAGGCGGTAACTATGGCTACACCTTC. The chain uses TRBV2 and TRBJ1-2; 7 nucleotides match TRBD1. CDR3 size: 14 residues. Germline-derived CDR1 and CDR2 are SNHLY and FYNNEI. Trimming at V came to 4 bases and at J to 1 base, leaving 3 bases not matched to a gene.

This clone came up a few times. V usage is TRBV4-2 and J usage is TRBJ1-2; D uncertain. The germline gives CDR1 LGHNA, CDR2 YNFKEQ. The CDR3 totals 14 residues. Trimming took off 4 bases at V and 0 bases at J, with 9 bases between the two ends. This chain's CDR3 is CASSRESSNYGYTF. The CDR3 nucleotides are TGTGCCAGCAGCCGAGAGTCTTCTAACTATGGCTACACCTTC.

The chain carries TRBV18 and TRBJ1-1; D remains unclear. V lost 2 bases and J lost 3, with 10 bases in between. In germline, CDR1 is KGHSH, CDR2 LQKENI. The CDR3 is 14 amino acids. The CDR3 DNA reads TGTGCCAGCTCACCAAGGCAGGAGGACACTGAAGCTTTCTTT. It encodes CASSPRQEDTEAFF. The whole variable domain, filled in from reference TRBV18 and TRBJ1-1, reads NAGVMQNPRHLVRRRGQEARLRCSPMKGHSHVYWYRQLPEEGLKFMVYLQKENIIDESGMPKERFSAEFPKEGPSILRIQQVVRGDSAAYFCASSPRQEDTEAFFGQGTRLTVV.

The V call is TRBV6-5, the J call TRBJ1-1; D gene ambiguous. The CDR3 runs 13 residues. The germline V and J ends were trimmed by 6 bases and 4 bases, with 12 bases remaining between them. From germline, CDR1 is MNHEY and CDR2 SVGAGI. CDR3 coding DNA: TGTGCCAGCAGGGTTATCCGAGGCACTGAAGCTTTCTTT. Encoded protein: CASRVIRGTEAFF.

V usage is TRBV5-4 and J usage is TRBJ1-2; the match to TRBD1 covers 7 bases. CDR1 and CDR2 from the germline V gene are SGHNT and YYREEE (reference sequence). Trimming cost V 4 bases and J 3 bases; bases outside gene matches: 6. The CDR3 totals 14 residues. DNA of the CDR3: TGTGCCAGCAGCCCTCAGGGGGTAGACTATGGCTACACCTTC. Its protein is CASSPQGVDYGYTF. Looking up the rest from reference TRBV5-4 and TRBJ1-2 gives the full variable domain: ETGVTQSPTHLIKTRGQQVTLRCSSQSGHNTVSWYQQALGQGPQFIFQYYREEENGRGNFPPRFSGLQFPNYSSELNVNALELDDSALYLCASSPQGVDYGYTFGSGTRLTVV.

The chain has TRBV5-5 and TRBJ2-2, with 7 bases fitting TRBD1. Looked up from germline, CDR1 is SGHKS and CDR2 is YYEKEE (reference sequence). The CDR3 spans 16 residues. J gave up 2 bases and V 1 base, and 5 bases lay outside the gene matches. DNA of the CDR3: TGTGCCAGCAGCTTGTTGGGACAGACAAACACCGGGGAGCTGTTTTTT. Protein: CASSLLGQTNTGELFF.

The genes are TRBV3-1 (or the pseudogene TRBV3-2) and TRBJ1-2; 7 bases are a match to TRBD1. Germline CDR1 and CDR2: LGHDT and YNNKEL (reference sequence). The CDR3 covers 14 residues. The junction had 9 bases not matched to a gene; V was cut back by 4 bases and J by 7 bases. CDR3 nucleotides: TGTGCCAGCAGCCCGAGGTCAGGGGGGACTGGCTACACCTTC. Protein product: CASSPRSGGTGYTF.

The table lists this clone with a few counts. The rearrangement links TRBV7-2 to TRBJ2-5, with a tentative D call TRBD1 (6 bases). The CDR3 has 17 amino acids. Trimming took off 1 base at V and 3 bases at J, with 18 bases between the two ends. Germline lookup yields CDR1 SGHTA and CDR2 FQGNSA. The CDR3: CASSLGAAATGKETQYF. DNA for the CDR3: TGTGCCAGCAGCTTAGGGGCAGCCGCAACAGGGAAAGAGACCCAGTACTTC. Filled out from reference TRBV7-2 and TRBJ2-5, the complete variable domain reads GAGVSQSPSNKVTEKGKDVELRCDPISGHTALYWYRQSLGQGLEFLIYFQGNSAPDKSGLPSDRFSAERTGGSVSTLTIQRTQQEDSAVYLCASSLGAAATGKETQYFGPGTRLLVL.

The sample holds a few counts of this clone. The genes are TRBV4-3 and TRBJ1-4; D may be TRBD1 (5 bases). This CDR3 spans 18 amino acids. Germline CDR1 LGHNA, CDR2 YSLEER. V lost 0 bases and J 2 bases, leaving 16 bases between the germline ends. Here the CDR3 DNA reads TGCGCCAGCAGCCAAGATTTTTTCCAGGGTCGGACTAATGAAAAACTGTTTTTT. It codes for CASSQDFFQGRTNEKLFF.

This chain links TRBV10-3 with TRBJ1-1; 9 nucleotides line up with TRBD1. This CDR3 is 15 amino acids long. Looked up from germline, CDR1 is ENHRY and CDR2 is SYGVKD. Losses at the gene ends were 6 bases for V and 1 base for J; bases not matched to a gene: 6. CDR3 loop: CAISRTGDKNTEAFF. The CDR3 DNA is TGTGCCATCAGCCGGACAGGGGACAAGAACACTGAAGCTTTCTTT.

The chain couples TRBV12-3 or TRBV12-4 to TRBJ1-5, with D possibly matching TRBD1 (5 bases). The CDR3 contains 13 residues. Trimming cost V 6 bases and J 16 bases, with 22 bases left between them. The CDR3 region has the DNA TGTGCCAGCAGCCCCGCGGGGCCTGAACTTGGCCATTTT. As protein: CASSPAGPELGHF.